Below, one T cell receptor (beta chain) is given with its context. The table came from immunoSEQ multiplex PCR; TCRdb's copy has only in-frame clones and leaves some out. The table includes 70,000 to 80,000 clones, more than 75% detected once. The sample belongs to a study of OX40 agonist ivuxolimab in advanced cancers. As for the study in general: Dose-escalation subjects each had hepatocellular carcinoma, melanoma, renal cell or head and neck cancer. From about 20 to 80 years was the age range, with a mean of approximately 58 years, and roughly 80% were male.

Trimming removed 1 base from V and 3 bases from J, with 5 bases in between. The CDR3 length is 12 residues. Per germline, CDR1 SGHRS and CDR2 YFSETQ. V and J are TRBV5-1 and TRBJ2-7; D is unclear. The sequence derives from an adult with an advanced solid tumor such as melanoma, head and neck, liver or kidney cancer. This sample comprised CD4+ or CD8+ T cells sorted from blood, obtained in a trial of the OX40 agonist ivuxolimab. CDR3 in amino acids: CASSLYGYEQYF. The CDR3 DNA follows: TGCGCCAGCAGCTTGTACGGCTACGAGCAGTACTTC. The full variable domain, its missing parts supplied by reference TRBV5-1 and TRBJ2-7, is KAGVTQTPRYLIKTRGQQVTLSCSPISGHRSVSWYQQTPGQGLQFLFEYFSETQRNKGNFPGRFSGRQFSNSRSEMNVSTLELGDSALYLCASSLYGYEQYFGPGTRLTVT.